The 32 T cell receptor beta chains below all came from one sample that was sequenced in a study of control samples from healthy donors and cancer patients. The repertoire was sequenced with immunoSEQ multiplex PCR; TCRdb's copy has only in-frame clones and lacks some. Of around 68,000 clones in the sample, approximately 84% were seen once. Sequenced input: PBMCs. All receptors derive from a woman between 45 and 60 years old with lung cancer.

The V and J genes are TRBV5-5 and TRBJ2-1; D is possibly TRBD1 (5 bases). The CDR3 spans 17 residues. The germline V gene has CDR1 SGHKS and CDR2 YYEKEE (reference sequence). V was clipped by 4 bases and J by 2 bases, with 19 bases between them. This CDR3 is CASSQTDRPPTYNEQFF. The CDR3 nucleotides are TGTGCCAGCAGCCAGACAGATCGACCGCCTACCTACAATGAGCAGTTCTTC.

This clone was detected once. This rearrangement joins TRBV9 to TRBJ2-5; no clear D gene. CDR1 SGDLS and CDR2 YYNGEE come from the germline V gene. There are 15 residues in the CDR3. Trimming took 0 bases from V and 0 from J, leaving 9 bases between them. The CDR3, as DNA: TGTGCCAGCAGCGTAGCGGCAGGATACCAAGAGACCCAGTACTTC. Its protein is CASSVAAGYQETQYF.

Notes on this clone: One end of the junction is discordant with germline, which a read error may explain. This chain connects TRBV7-6 to TRBJ2-3, with TRBD2 matching 7 bases. The CDR3 consists of 14 residues. CDR1 and CDR2 from the germline V gene are SGHVS and FNYEAQ. CDR3 loop: CASSLTTSRDTQYF. Written as DNA, the CDR3 is TGTGCCAGCAGCTTAACGACTAGCAGAGATACGCAGTATTTT.

Only one count was recorded for this clone. V and J are TRBV27 and TRBJ1-5, with a possible D match to TRBD1 (5 bases). Germline V gene lookup returns CDR1 MNHEY and CDR2 SMNVEV (reference sequence). CDR3 length equals 12 residues. V lost 1 base and J 9 bases, leaving 7 bases between the germline ends. CDR3 in amino acids: CASSLLGGPQHF. DNA of the CDR3: TGTGCCAGCAGTTTATTGGGGGGGCCCCAGCATTTT.

This chain links TRBV19 with TRBJ1-5, with TRBD1 identical over 7 bases. This CDR3 contains 15 residues. V was clipped by 6 bases and J by 8 bases; unmatched bases: 13. CDR1 is LNHDA, CDR2 SQIVND, per germline (reference sequence). The CDR3 loop reads CASRRQGVRDEPQHF. For the CDR3, the DNA is TGTGCCAGTAGAAGACAGGGTGTAAGGGATGAGCCCCAGCATTTT.

This sequence joins TRBV7-2 and TRBJ1-1; no definite D call. CDR1 is SGHTA and CDR2 is FQGNSA in the germline V gene. This CDR3 spans 14 amino acids. V was trimmed by 3 bases and J by 0 bases, leaving 8 bases between them. CDR3 loop: CASSFGGVNTEAFF. In nucleotides, the CDR3 is TGTGCCAGCAGCTTTGGAGGCGTGAACACTGAAGCTTTCTTT.

V usage is TRBV6-2 or TRBV6-3 and J usage is TRBJ1-2; no clear D gene. Germline CDR1 is MNHEY and CDR2 is SVGEGT. The V and J ends lost 2 bases and 5 bases respectively, with 12 bases between them. The CDR3 extends over 14 amino acids. As DNA, the CDR3 is TGTGCCAGCAGTTACGTCCGGTTTGTGTATGGCTACACCTTC. Translation: CASSYVRFVYGYTF.

This clone was found a few times. The J gene is TRBJ1-2, the V gene TRBV7-9, with D unclear. Per the germline V gene, CDR1 is SEHNR and CDR2 is FQNEAQ (reference sequence). This CDR3 is 15 amino acids long. Trimming shortened V by 5 bases and J by 3 bases, and 16 bases separated the two germline ends. CDR3 sequence reads: CASSPFGAGDYGYTF. CDR3 DNA: TGTGCCAGCAGCCCTTTTGGCGCCGGAGACTATGGCTACACCTTC.

This chain uses TRBV6-5 with TRBJ1-3, with D hard to call. CDR1 is MNHEY and CDR2 is SVGAGI in the germline V gene. V lost 6 bases and J lost 4, with 4 bases in between. CDR3 length equals 11 residues. CDR3 loop: CASSAGNTIYF. The CDR3 DNA follows: TGTGCCAGCAGCGCGGGAAACACCATATATTTT.

This chain uses TRBV30 with TRBJ2-7; 8 bases line up with TRBD1. Germline trimming cut 6 bases from V and 4 bases from J; bases unmatched to any gene: 8. CDR1 and CDR2 (germline): GTSNPN, SVGIG (reference sequence). CDR3 length: 13 residues. This chain's CDR3 is CACSRGRTYEQYF. CDR3 nucleotides: TGTGCCTGTTCCAGGGGGCGGACGTACGAGCAGTACTTC.

The rearrangement uses TRBV10-3 and TRBJ1-1; TRBD1 matches 7 bases. Per germline, CDR1 ENHRY and CDR2 SYGVKD. Germline trimming cut 7 bases from V and 1 base from J; bases unmatched to any gene: 6. The CDR3 has 14 amino acids. This CDR3 reads CAITVDRTNTEAFF. CDR3 coding DNA: TGTGCCATCACCGTGGACAGGACGAACACTGAAGCTTTCTTT.

Only one count was recorded for this clone. The rearrangement links TRBV2 to TRBJ2-5; tentative D call: TRBD2 (5 bases). Germline V gene data show CDR1 as SNHLY and CDR2 as FYNNEI. V was cut by 6 bases and J by 3 bases, with 8 bases left in between. This CDR3 region has 12 residues. CDR3 loop: CASSSEEETQYF. Written as DNA, the CDR3 is TGTGCCAGCAGCTCGGAGGAAGAGACCCAGTACTTC.

A note on this clone: Other DNA sequences in this sample translate to the same CDR3. The chain couples TRBV12-3 or TRBV12-4 to TRBJ1-1; D might be TRBD1 (5 bases). V was trimmed by 4 bases and J by 6 bases, leaving 9 bases between them. CDR3 length equals 12 residues. DNA of the CDR3: TGTGCCAGCAGTTCCAGGGTCGCTGAAGCTTTCTTT. It is translated as CASSSRVAEAFF.

The CDR3 DNA follows: TGTGCCAGCAGTTTATCGGGGACAGGGGACAGGGAAGCTTTCTTT. This codes for CASSLSGTGDREAFF. The chain couples TRBV27 to TRBJ1-1; 10 nucleotides align to TRBD1. The V and J ends lost 0 bases and 8 bases, in that order; junction bases with no gene match: 6. From germline, CDR1 is MNHEY and CDR2 SMNVEV (reference sequence). This CDR3 is built from 15 residues.

In this sample, this clone turned up once. The CDR3 is CASSLLGPTNEKLFF. CDR3 sequence (DNA): TGTGCCAGCAGCTTGTTAGGACCAACTAATGAAAAACTGTTTTTT. V is TRBV5-6 and J is TRBJ1-4, with D unclear. Trimming removed 1 base from V and 0 bases from J, with 7 bases in between. Per the germline V gene, CDR1 is SGHDT and CDR2 is YYEEEE. The CDR3 consists of 15 residues.

The genes are TRBV7-3 and TRBJ2-2; D gene ambiguous. The CDR3 runs 15 residues. Germline CDR1 and CDR2: SGHTA and FQGTGA. V shed 1 base and J shed 5 bases, with 11 bases lying between them. CDR3 in DNA: TGTGCCAGCAGCTTAAACCCCTTGGGGACCGGGGAGCTGTTTTTT. Protein sequence: CASSLNPLGTGELFF.

The rearrangement joins TRBV29-1 to TRBJ1-2; no clear D. Germline CDR1 is SQVTM and CDR2 is ANQGSEA. This CDR3 contains 14 residues. V lost 1 base to trimming and J lost 4 bases, with 13 bases between them. The CDR3 loop reads CSVEGQLEAYGYTF. The CDR3 coding sequence is TGCAGCGTTGAAGGGCAGCTGGAGGCCTATGGCTACACCTTC.

Ten or more counts support this clone. The genes are TRBV7-9 and TRBJ1-2; 7 positions match TRBD1. J gave up 5 bases and V 4 bases, and 4 bases lay outside the gene matches. Germline V gene data show CDR1 as SEHNR and CDR2 as FQNEAQ (reference sequence). This CDR3 has 13 residues. The DNA for the CDR3 is TGTGCCAGCAGCTCCGGGACAGATTATGGCTACACCTTC. Its protein product is CASSSGTDYGYTF.

This chain uses TRBV28 with TRBJ1-1; D not resolved. The ends were cut back, 6 bases at V and 0 bases at J, with 11 bases in the middle. CDR1 MDHEN and CDR2 SYDVKM come from the germline V gene. The CDR3 has 14 amino acids. Here the CDR3 DNA reads TGTGCCAGCAGCCGGACCGATTTGAACACTGAAGCTTTCTTT. Its protein product is CASSRTDLNTEAFF.

The rearrangement links TRBV2 to TRBJ1-5; weak D call: TRBD1 (5 bases). V lost 3 bases and J lost 5, with 8 bases in between. This CDR3 spans 13 amino acids. Germline loops: CDR1 SNHLY, CDR2 FYNNEI. CDR3 DNA: TGTGCCAGCAGTGACCGGGACCATCAGCCCCAGCATTTT. Amino acid sequence: CASSDRDHQPQHF. Combining the CDR3 with reference TRBV2 and TRBJ1-5 gives the whole variable domain EPEVTQTPSHQVTQMGQEVILRCVPISNHLYFYWYRQILGQKVEFLVSFYNNEISEKSEIFDDQFSVERPDGSNFTLKIRSTKLEDSAMYFCASSDRDHQPQHFGDGTRLSIL.

The chain links TRBV7-2 to TRBJ2-7, with D unresolved. CDR3 length: 14 amino acids. V was pared by 1 base and J by 6 bases, with 13 bases between. Germline V gene lookup returns CDR1 SGHTA and CDR2 FQGNSA. CDR3 nucleotides: TGTGCCAGCAGCTTAGTTATTGCGGCAGGCGAGCAGTACTTC. It encodes CASSLVIAAGEQYF.

This chain links TRBV7-2 with TRBJ2-1, with 9 bases matching TRBD2. The length of the CDR3 is 15 residues. V gave up 2 bases and J gave up 7 bases; unmatched junction bases: 6. The germline CDR1 and CDR2 sequences are SGHTA and FQGNSA. The CDR3 DNA follows: TGTGCCAGCAGCTTACGAAGCGGGGGGTCTAATGAGCAGTTCTTC. Its translation: CASSLRSGGSNEQFF.

The chain employs TRBV5-4 and TRBJ1-3; no clear D. Trimming cost V 4 bases and J 1 base, with 6 bases left between them. CDR1 is SGHNT, CDR2 YYREEE, per germline (reference sequence). The CDR3 contains 13 residues. This CDR3 reads CASSLWSGNTIYF. The CDR3 bases are TGTGCCAGCAGCCTTTGGTCTGGAAACACCATATATTTT.

This chain uses TRBV6-5 with TRBJ2-7; TRBD1 agrees at 7 bases. The germline gives CDR1 MNHEY, CDR2 SVGAGI. There are 14 residues in the CDR3. Trimming took 4 bases from V and 3 from J; bases not matched to a gene: 6. The CDR3 is CASSSTGTVYEQYF. The CDR3 DNA reads TGTGCCAGCAGTTCTACCGGGACAGTCTACGAGCAGTACTTC.

A few counts support this clone. The chain links TRBV7-9 to TRBJ1-1; possible D gene TRBD1, 6 bases. CDR3 length equals 16 residues. Germline lookup yields CDR1 SEHNR and CDR2 FQNEAQ (reference sequence). The V and J ends lost 0 bases and 7 bases respectively, with 18 bases between them. The chain's CDR3 is CASSLAQGTTLDEAFF. The CDR3 DNA sequence: TGTGCCAGCAGCTTAGCACAGGGAACGACCTTGGATGAAGCTTTCTTT.

V is TRBV6-5 and J is TRBJ1-4; D not resolved. The CDR3 loop spans 14 amino acids. Trimming pared 0 bases from V and 10 bases from J, leaving 12 bases between. In germline, CDR1 is MNHEY, CDR2 SVGAGI. The CDR3 region is CASSYSTELGKLFF. The CDR3, as DNA: TGTGCCAGCAGTTACTCGACTGAATTGGGAAAACTGTTTTTT.

This chain links TRBV11-3 with TRBJ2-7; maybe TRBD2 (5 bases). CDR3 length: 16 amino acids. Germline CDR1 SGHNT, CDR2 YENEEA. The V and J ends lost 1 base and 5 bases respectively, with 18 bases between them. The CDR3 nucleotides are TGTGCCAGCAGCTTAGGAGAAAATGGGGTCGGGGACGAGCAGTACTTC. Translating it yields CASSLGENGVGDEQYF.

The chain has TRBV12-3 or TRBV12-4 and TRBJ2-7; D gene unclear. The CDR3 runs 13 residues. The V and J ends lost 4 bases and 7 bases respectively, with 14 bases between them. CDR3 sequence reads: CASSSKLLGEQYF. In nucleotides, the CDR3 is TGTGCCAGCAGTTCCAAGCTCCTGGGGGAGCAGTACTTC.

This clone was found a few times. The chain has TRBV5-8 and TRBJ1-1; no definite D call. Germline lookup yields CDR1 SGHTS and CDR2 YDEGEE. The CDR3 totals 13 residues. The ends were cut back, 2 bases at V and 5 bases at J, with 10 bases in the middle. CDR3 region: CASSFSPGTEAFF. CDR3 nucleotides: TGTGCCAGCAGCTTCAGTCCGGGTACTGAAGCTTTCTTT.

Here the CDR3 DNA reads TGCAGCGTACCGCGTCTAGGGGGCTACACCTTC. It specifies CSVPRLGGYTF. The V call is TRBV29-1, the J call TRBJ1-2; unclear D gene. There are 11 residues in the CDR3. Germline V gene data show CDR1 as SQVTM and CDR2 as ANQGSEA. The ends were cut back, 6 bases at V and 8 bases at J, with 13 bases in the middle.

V gene TRBV20-1 combines with J gene TRBJ2-3; D remains ambiguous. Germline loops: CDR1 DFQATT, CDR2 SNEGSKA (reference sequence). The length of the CDR3 is 8 residues. Here the CDR3 reads CSVDTQYF. Here the CDR3 DNA reads TGCAGCGTAGATACGCAGTATTTT.

V usage is TRBV19 and J usage is TRBJ1-6; possible D gene TRBD1, 6 bases. The CDR3 length is 14 residues. Per germline, CDR1 LNHDA and CDR2 SQIVND (reference sequence). V lost 6 bases, J lost 8 bases, and 14 bases lay in between. The CDR3 nucleotides read TGTGCCAGTAGCTGGACAGTCCTCCATTCACCCCTCCACTTT. Translating it yields CASSWTVLHSPLHF.